These 28 T cell receptor beta chains were all obtained from the same sample, sequenced in a study of T cells after yellow fever vaccination. TCRdb re-derived calls from the 5' RACE reads in MiXCR, one entry per CDR3 protein. Here the sample spans 300,000 or so distinct CDR3 sequences, around 6.8% being singletons. The sequencing here drew on PBMCs, taken about 41 days after the first yellow fever vaccination. The receptors derive from a young man who received the YFV17D yellow fever vaccine.

This clonotype was observed a handful of times. V gene TRBV15 combines with J gene TRBJ1-1, with 10 bases matching TRBD1. The junction had 8 bases not matched to a gene; V was cut back by 1 base and J by 9 bases. There are 15 residues in the CDR3. CDR1 is LNHNV, CDR2 YYDKDF, per germline (reference sequence). CDR3 sequence (DNA): TGTGCCACCAGCAGAGTCTCGACAGGGGGCCTACAAGCTTTCTTT. Translating gives CATSRVSTGGLQAFF.

This clonotype was counted a few times. The chain couples TRBV6-5 to TRBJ2-2, with D possibly TRBD2 on 6 matching bases. Germline assignment: CDR1 MNHEY and CDR2 SVGAGI. The CDR3 length is 13 residues. V was pared by 4 bases and J by 8 bases, with 11 bases between. CDR3: CASSSGLFGELFF. CDR3 coding DNA: TGTGCCAGCAGTTCGGGACTTTTTGGGGAGCTGTTTTTT.

This chain connects TRBV7-3 to TRBJ2-3, with 11 bases aligning to TRBD2. Germline-derived CDR1 and CDR2 are SGHTA and FQGTGA. With V trimmed by 5 bases and J by 6 bases, 7 bases remained unmatched. The CDR3 is made up of 15 amino acids. The CDR3 coding sequence is TGTGCCAGCAGCGCGAAGACTAGCGGGGCGGATACGCAGTATTTT. Translated, it gives CASSAKTSGADTQYF. Full variable domain (missing parts from reference TRBV7-3 and TRBJ2-3): GAGVSQTPSNKVTEKGKYVELRCDPISGHTALYWYRQSLGQGPEFLIYFQGTGAADDSGLPNDRFFAVRPEGSVSTLKIQRTERGDSAVYLCASSAKTSGADTQYFGPGTRLTVL.

A few counts support this clonotype. The J gene is TRBJ2-1, the V gene TRBV20-1; D call uncertain. Trimming removed 4 bases from V and 12 bases from J, with 13 bases in between. Germline lookup yields CDR1 DFQATT and CDR2 SNEGSKA (reference sequence). This CDR3 contains 11 residues. The CDR3 DNA reads as TGCAGTGCTAACCTCGAGCTTGTGCAGTTCTTC. Translated: CSANLELVQFF.

This clonotype was found many times. V usage is TRBV7-2 and J usage is TRBJ2-1; 7 bases are a match to TRBD1. Per the germline V gene, CDR1 is SGHTA and CDR2 is FQGNSA. The J segment lost 3 bases and the V segment lost 6 bases, leaving 8 bases of the junction unmatched. The CDR3 loop spans 15 amino acids. The CDR3 is CASRPRQGFYNEQFF. The CDR3 DNA sequence: TGTGCCAGCAGACCAAGACAGGGATTCTACAATGAGCAGTTCTTC.

The J gene is TRBJ2-5, the V gene TRBV27; 8 bases agree with TRBD2. CDR1 MNHEY and CDR2 SMNVEV come from the germline V gene (reference sequence). V trimming: 8 bases; J trimming: 10 bases; junction bases outside the gene matches: 9. The CDR3 is 12 amino acids. The CDR3 here is CASSPTSANQYF. In DNA form, the CDR3 reads TGTGCCAGCTCCCCGACTAGCGCGAACCAGTACTTC.

This chain connects TRBV7-2 to TRBJ2-7, with a weak D call TRBD2 (5 bases). V shed 5 bases and J shed 8 bases, with 13 bases lying between them. This CDR3 has 12 amino acids. Germline V lookup: CDR1 SGHTA, CDR2 FQGNSA. The CDR3 protein is CASSQGTGKQYF. In DNA form, the CDR3 reads TGTGCCAGCAGCCAAGGCACGGGAAAGCAGTACTTC.

V usage is TRBV12-3 or TRBV12-4 and J usage is TRBJ2-5; D is ambiguous. V lost 6 bases and J lost 7, with 18 bases in between. The CDR3 loop spans 14 amino acids. CDR3 sequence reads: CASSLSRFEATQYF. For the CDR3, the DNA is TGTGCCAGCAGCCTCAGCCGTTTTGAGGCGACCCAGTACTTC.

This clonotype was picked up many times. The chain couples TRBV30 to TRBJ2-1, with D possibly matching TRBD1 (7 bases). Per the germline V gene, CDR1 is GTSNPN and CDR2 is SVGIG (reference sequence). This CDR3 comprises 15 residues. V was clipped by 2 bases and J by 10 bases, with 21 bases between them. In DNA, the CDR3 is TGTGCCTGGAGTAACACAGGGGAGGCCTTACGAGAGCAGTTCTTC. Its translation: CAWSNTGEALREQFF.

This clonotype was counted a few times. This sequence joins TRBV11-1 and TRBJ2-1; possible D gene TRBD1, 6 bases. The V end was cut by 6 bases, the J end by 8 bases, with 17 bases between. There are 14 residues in the CDR3. Germline lookup yields CDR1 SGHAT and CDR2 FQDESV (reference sequence). CDR3 residues: CASRVSTGFYEQFF. For the CDR3, the DNA is TGTGCCAGCAGAGTCTCGACAGGTTTCTATGAGCAGTTCTTC.

In its sample, this clonotype was seen a few times. The V gene is TRBV29-1, the J gene TRBJ2-5; D perhaps matches TRBD2 (5 bases). The CDR3 has 13 amino acids. The V gene lost 2 bases and the J gene lost 5 bases, with 12 bases spanning the gap. Germline V gene sequence: CDR1 SQVTM, CDR2 ANQGSEA. This CDR3 is CSVEREEVETQYF. The CDR3 DNA is TGCAGCGTTGAACGGGAAGAGGTGGAGACCCAGTACTTC.

Concerning this clonotype itself: Its ends do not fully match the called genes, so a read error is possible. This chain joins TRBV7-2 and TRBJ2-1; 10 nucleotides agree with TRBD2. CDR3 length equals 15 residues. Germline V CDR1 and CDR2: SGHTA, FQGNSA. The CDR3, as DNA: TGTGCCAGCAGCGTAGCGGGGGGCCTAGAAAATGAGCAGTTCTTC. Its translation is CASSVAGGLENEQFF.

This clonotype was seen a few times. The V gene is TRBV23-1, the J gene TRBJ2-7; 7 nucleotides agree with TRBD1. TRBV23-1 is marked as an open reading frame, function uncertain. The V gene end was trimmed by 8 bases and the J gene end by 9 bases; junction bases not matched to a gene: 13. The CDR3 spans 13 residues. DNA of the CDR3: TGCGCCAGCGTACCCCGGGACAGCTCCCGGCAGTACTTC. This codes for CASVPRDSSRQYF.

This clonotype has just a few counts. V is TRBV6-1 and J is TRBJ2-2; 7 bases match TRBD2. V was pared by 4 bases and J by 4 bases, with 6 bases of the junction left unmatched. Germline CDR1 reads MNHNS; CDR2 reads SASEGT. The CDR3 is 15 residues long. The CDR3 spells CASSVSGGPTGELFF. The DNA of the CDR3 is TGTGCCAGCAGTGTCTCGGGAGGACCCACCGGGGAGCTGTTTTTT.

This chain uses TRBV20-1 with TRBJ2-1; 11 bases agree with TRBD2. V lost 6 bases to trimming and J lost 5 bases; unmatched junction nucleotides: 6. The CDR3 is 14 amino acids. CDR1 and CDR2 from the germline V gene are DFQATT and SNEGSKA (reference sequence). The CDR3 nucleotides read TGCAGTGCCCAAACTAGCGGGGGTAACAATGAGCAGTTCTTC. It yields the protein CSAQTSGGNNEQFF.

In its sample, this clonotype was seen many times. This sequence joins TRBV6-2 or TRBV6-3 and TRBJ2-4; 8 bases fit TRBD1. CDR1 is MNHEY and CDR2 is SVGEGT in the germline V gene. V shed 5 bases, J shed 1 base, and the junction held 13 bases outside the gene matches. This CDR3 is 18 amino acids long. CDR3 coding DNA: TGTGCCAGCAGTCCCAGGGGGCAATCTCCGCGGGCCAAAAACATTCAGTACTTC. Its protein product is CASSPRGQSPRAKNIQYF.

V usage is TRBV12-3 or TRBV12-4 and J usage is TRBJ1-1; 8 bases match TRBD1. V trimming: 8 bases; J trimming: 4 bases; junction bases outside the gene matches: 6. The CDR3 loop spans 13 amino acids. The CDR3, as DNA: TGTGCCAGCGGTCCGGACAGGGTCACTGAAGCTTTCTTT. Amino acids: CASGPDRVTEAFF.

The rearrangement uses TRBV7-9 and TRBJ1-2; the D is unclear. The germline V gene encodes CDR1 SEHNR and CDR2 FQNEAQ (reference sequence). The CDR3 loop spans 13 amino acids. V lost 4 bases, J lost 8 bases, and 14 bases lay in between. The CDR3 region has the DNA TGTGCCAGCAGCTATATAACAGAGGTCGGCTACACCTTC. It specifies CASSYITEVGYTF.

The sample holds many counts of this clonotype. The chain links TRBV25-1 to TRBJ1-1; D uncertain. The CDR3 has 14 residues. Per the germline V gene, CDR1 is MGHDK and CDR2 is SYGVNS. V was clipped by 3 bases and J by 5 bases, with 13 bases between them. The CDR3 bases are TGTGCCAGCAGTGATCGCAGCGAATGGACTGAAGCTTTCTTT. It translates to CASSDRSEWTEAFF.

The rearrangement links TRBV5-4 to TRBJ2-3; possibly TRBD2 for D (5 bases). V lost 0 bases to trimming and J lost 4 bases, with 15 bases between them. There are 16 residues in the CDR3. CDR1 and CDR2 from the germline V gene are SGHNT and YYREEE (reference sequence). The CDR3 coding sequence is TGTGCCAGCAGCTTGGGTCCAGGACCGGAGGCAGATACGCAGTATTTT. Amino acids: CASSLGPGPEADTQYF.

This clonotype was seen repeatedly, ten times or more. This chain links TRBV7-9 with TRBJ1-1; tentatively, D is TRBD1 (6 bases). V was clipped by 5 bases and J by 11 bases, with 21 bases between them. CDR1 and CDR2 (germline): SEHNR, FQNEAQ (reference sequence). There are 14 residues in the CDR3. The CDR3 is CASSHGQLRVEAFF. The CDR3 bases are TGTGCCAGCAGCCATGGACAGCTTAGGGTGGAGGCTTTCTTT.

This clonotype came up a few times. The genes are TRBV29-1 and TRBJ2-3; D possibly uses TRBD1 or TRBD2 (5 bases each). Germline V gene sequence: CDR1 SQVTM, CDR2 ANQGSEA. The CDR3 totals 14 residues. The ends were cut back, 4 bases at V and 0 bases at J, with 11 bases in the middle. The CDR3 coding sequence is TGCAGCGTTGTAGGGACGACTAGCACAGATACGCAGTATTTT. This sequence encodes CSVVGTTSTDTQYF.

This clonotype was recorded many times. The chain joins TRBV5-1 to TRBJ1-1; D unclear. CDR3 length: 14 amino acids. The V gene lost 1 base and the J gene lost 1 base, with 8 bases spanning the gap. CDR1 SGHRS and CDR2 YFSETQ come from the germline V gene. The CDR3 DNA is TGCGCCAGCAGCTTGTATTCGGAGAACACTGAAGCTTTCTTT. Translating it yields CASSLYSENTEAFF.

This clonotype turned up a few times. The genes are TRBV20-1 and TRBJ2-6, with 8 bases identical to TRBD1. CDR1 DFQATT and CDR2 SNEGSKA come from the germline V gene (reference sequence). The junction had 8 bases not matched to a gene; V was cut back by 5 bases and J by 2 bases. This CDR3 is built from 16 residues. Here the CDR3 reads CSAVQGARTGANVLTF. In nucleotides, the CDR3 is TGCAGTGCTGTTCAGGGGGCGCGGACTGGGGCCAACGTCCTGACTTTC.

This clonotype was found many times. The J gene is TRBJ2-1, the V gene TRBV3-1, with D hard to call. Trimming took off 0 bases at V and 4 bases at J, with 10 bases between the two ends. Germline V gives CDR1 LGHDT, CDR2 YNNKEL (reference sequence). The CDR3 is made up of 15 amino acids. The CDR3 DNA reads as TGTGCCAGCAGCCAAGATCGTAACCCTTACAATGAGCAGTTCTTC. Its translation: CASSQDRNPYNEQFF.

The chain is built from TRBV7-9 and TRBJ2-7, with a weak D call TRBD1 (6 bases). The CDR3 runs 16 residues. Germline V gene lookup returns CDR1 SEHNR and CDR2 FQNEAQ (reference sequence). V was shortened by 5 bases and J by 0 bases, with 17 bases between the two germline ends. In nucleotides, the CDR3 is TGTGCCAGCAGCGATCCCAGGGGCTCAAGCTCCTACGAGCAGTACTTC. Encoded protein: CASSDPRGSSSYEQYF.

This clonotype occurred many times. The V and J genes are TRBV5-1 and TRBJ2-2; D is undetermined. CDR1 SGHRS and CDR2 YFSETQ come from the germline V gene. This CDR3 region has 15 residues. The germline V and J ends were trimmed by 2 bases and 5 bases, with 13 bases remaining between them. Here the CDR3 DNA reads TGCGCCAGCAGCTTCCTTCGGCCTGGGACCGGGGAGCTGTTTTTT. It codes for CASSFLRPGTGELFF.

This clonotype was counted many times. The chain joins TRBV18 to TRBJ2-7, with TRBD1 matching over 9 bases. This CDR3 has 16 residues. V was pared by 0 bases and J by 5 bases, with 8 bases of the junction left unmatched. CDR1 KGHSH and CDR2 LQKENI come from the germline V gene. CDR3 residues: CASSPPGTGQRDEQYF. CDR3 nucleotide sequence: TGTGCCAGCTCACCACCCGGGACAGGGCAAAGGGACGAGCAGTACTTC.